Following are 31 T cell receptor beta chains from one sample sequenced in a study of long-term antiretroviral therapy in people with HIV. Survey-level resolution applied to immunoSEQ assay v3.0. Data came from immunoSEQ multiplex PCR; TCRdb stores just in-frame clones and leaves some out. The sample lists tens of thousands of clones; more than 75% were seen once. This material consisted of unsorted PBMCs, taken 4.8 years after starting antiretroviral therapy. The receptor set was obtained from a man aged 40-50 years with HIV.

This clone has a handful of counts. The V and J genes are TRBV5-1 and TRBJ2-7, with 9 bases fitting TRBD1. Germline CDR1 SGHRS, CDR2 YFSETQ. The CDR3 loop spans 15 amino acids. The V and J ends lost 2 bases and 3 bases, in that order; junction bases with no gene match: 6. The CDR3 coding sequence is TGCGCCAGCAGCTTTGCAGGGGACAGGGACTACGAGCAGTACTTC. Its protein is CASSFAGDRDYEQYF.

The chain is built from TRBV7-2 and TRBJ1-2, with TRBD1 matching 7 bases. Trimming removed 5 bases from V and 6 bases from J; junction bases left unmatched: 15. The germline V gene has CDR1 SGHTA and CDR2 FQGNSA. The CDR3 totals 16 residues. As DNA, the CDR3 is TGTGCCAGCAGCGGCCCACAGGGGAAGTTTATCGATGGCTACACCTTC. As protein: CASSGPQGKFIDGYTF. The full variable domain, rest sourced from reference TRBV7-2 and TRBJ1-2, is GAGVSQSPSNKVTEKGKDVELRCDPISGHTALYWYRQSLGQGLEFLIYFQGNSAPDKSGLPSDRFSAERTGGSVSTLTIQRTQQEDSAVYLCASSGPQGKFIDGYTFGSGTRLTVV.

The V and J genes are TRBV21-1 and TRBJ2-7; the DNA was not compared with TRBD1, the D call given in the table. TRBV21-1 is assigned pseudogene status. The CDR3 sequence is 14 residues long. Written as DNA, the CDR3 is TGTGCCAGCAGCCAGGGACAGGGTACCGACGAGCAGTACTTC. It translates to CASSQGQGTDEQYF.

This clone appeared a few times. The rearrangement links TRBV11-1 to TRBJ2-2, with D possibly matching TRBD1 (6 bases). The V gene's germline CDR1 is SGHAT and CDR2 FQDESV (reference sequence). The CDR3 has 13 amino acids. Trimming took off 8 bases at V and 7 bases at J, with 14 bases between the two ends. The CDR3 DNA follows: TGTGCCAGCGGGACACCAGGGAACGGGGAGCTGTTTTTT. This encodes CASGTPGNGELFF.

CDR3 protein: CASSLNLASLPSPLTF. DNA of the CDR3: TGTGCCAGCAGCTTGAATCTAGCCTCGTTACCCTCTCCCCTGACTTTC. The V call is TRBV5-4, the J call TRBJ2-6, with D perhaps TRBD2 (5 bases). This CDR3 is 16 amino acids long. Trimming took 1 base from V and 15 from J, leaving 23 bases between them. Per the germline V gene, CDR1 is SGHNT and CDR2 is YYREEE (reference sequence).

V usage is TRBV10-1 and J usage is TRBJ2-3, with D possibly matching TRBD1 (6 bases). Germline CDR1 and CDR2: WNHNN and SYGVQD (reference sequence). V was cut by 3 bases and J by 5 bases, with 9 bases left in between. This CDR3 comprises 13 residues. The CDR3: CASSDRGGDTQYF. The CDR3 DNA follows: TGCGCCAGCAGTGATAGAGGGGGAGATACGCAGTATTTT.

The genes are TRBV27 and TRBJ2-7, with D possibly TRBD1 on 6 matching bases. CDR1 is MNHEY and CDR2 is SMNVEV in the germline V gene (reference sequence). Trimming took off 5 bases at V and 2 bases at J, with 19 bases between the two ends. This CDR3 region has 16 residues. The CDR3 loop is CASSPSGAGFTYEQYF. The CDR3 DNA sequence: TGTGCCAGCAGTCCTTCAGGGGCAGGCTTTACCTACGAGCAGTACTTC.

This chain connects TRBV7-2 to TRBJ2-3; TRBD2 agrees at 12 bases. Per the germline V gene, CDR1 is SGHTA and CDR2 is FQGNSA. With 6 bases clipped from V and 5 bases from J, the junction kept 3 bases outside the gene matches. This CDR3 has 14 residues. In DNA, the CDR3 is TGTGCCAGCAGGACGACTAGCGGGGGAGATACGCAGTATTTT. This gives the protein CASRTTSGGDTQYF.

The chain joins TRBV9 to TRBJ2-3; 10 bases map to TRBD1. Germline V CDR1 and CDR2: SGDLS, YYNGEE. The CDR3 contains 16 residues. The V segment lost 0 bases and the J segment 2 bases; nucleotides outside the gene matches: 3. This CDR3 reads CASSVGGQGTTDTQYF. In nucleotides, the CDR3 is TGTGCCAGCAGCGTAGGGGGACAGGGGACCACAGATACGCAGTATTTT.

This chain uses TRBV27 with TRBJ2-7; 8 nucleotides line up with TRBD1. The junction had 7 bases not matched to a gene; V was cut back by 5 bases and J by 7 bases. This CDR3 comprises 13 residues. Looked up from germline, CDR1 is MNHEY and CDR2 is SMNVEV (reference sequence). CDR3 in amino acids: CASSPSGGNEQYF. The CDR3 coding sequence is TGTGCCAGCAGTCCCTCAGGGGGCAATGAGCAGTACTTC.

This clone was seen once. The chain combines TRBV15 with TRBJ1-1; D gene uncertain. Germline values: CDR1 LNHNV, CDR2 YYDKDF (reference sequence). Trimming stripped 0 bases from V and 1 base from J, with 6 bases between. The CDR3 spans 14 residues. The CDR3 DNA follows: TGTGCCACCAGCAGAGATACCGCGAACACTGAAGCTTTCTTT. This codes for CATSRDTANTEAFF.

V gene TRBV5-1 combines with J gene TRBJ2-1; 11 bases map to TRBD1. Trimming cost V 0 bases and J 0 bases; bases outside gene matches: 14. CDR1 and CDR2 (germline): SGHRS, YFSETQ. The CDR3 runs 21 residues. The CDR3 sequence: CASSLALIGQGAPSSYNEQFF. In nucleotides, the CDR3 is TGCGCCAGCAGCTTGGCCCTCATCGGACAGGGGGCTCCCAGCTCCTACAATGAGCAGTTCTTC. The full variable domain, rest sourced from reference TRBV5-1 and TRBJ2-1, is KAGVTQTPRYLIKTRGQQVTLSCSPISGHRSVSWYQQTPGQGLQFLFEYFSETQRNKGNFPGRFSGRQFSNSRSEMNVSTLELGDSALYLCASSLALIGQGAPSSYNEQFFGPGTRLTVL.

The gene calls are TRBV14 and TRBJ1-3; D call uncertain. Germline CDR1 SGHDN, CDR2 FVKESK. The V end was cut by 1 base, the J end by 4 bases, with 14 bases between. CDR3 length: 16 amino acids. The CDR3 loop reads CASSQVAVFSGNTIYF. The CDR3 nucleotides are TGTGCCAGCAGCCAAGTAGCCGTATTCTCGGGAAACACCATATATTTT.

This sequence joins TRBV18 and TRBJ2-2, with no clear D. Trimming took 3 bases from V and 0 from J, leaving 14 bases between them. Per the germline V gene, CDR1 is KGHSH and CDR2 is LQKENI. The CDR3 length is 17 residues. In DNA form, the CDR3 reads TGTGCCAGCTCACCTTTTCCCCAGGCTCCGAACACCGGGGAGCTGTTTTTT. Protein: CASSPFPQAPNTGELFF.

This rearrangement joins TRBV5-1 to TRBJ2-7; 16 positions agree with TRBD2. The CDR3 has 16 amino acids. J gave up 2 bases and V 4 bases, and 3 bases lay outside the gene matches. The germline CDR1 and CDR2 sequences are SGHRS and YFSETQ. The CDR3 reads CASSPGTSGGAYEQYF. CDR3 nucleotides: TGCGCCAGCAGCCCCGGGACTAGCGGGGGGGCCTACGAGCAGTACTTC. The variable domain in full, with the rest retrieved from reference TRBV5-1 and TRBJ2-7, is KAGVTQTPRYLIKTRGQQVTLSCSPISGHRSVSWYQQTPGQGLQFLFEYFSETQRNKGNFPGRFSGRQFSNSRSEMNVSTLELGDSALYLCASSPGTSGGAYEQYFGPGTRLTVT.

Here the CDR3 reads CASSLYWGSSYEQYF. The CDR3 nucleotides read TGTGCCAGCAGCTTATATTGGGGCAGCTCCTACGAGCAGTACTTC. The chain has TRBV7-2 and TRBJ2-7; D may be TRBD1 (5 bases). CDR3 length: 15 amino acids. The ends were cut back, 2 bases at V and 0 bases at J, with 11 bases in the middle. CDR1 and CDR2 (germline): SGHTA, FQGNSA. Based on the CDR3 plus reference TRBV7-2 and TRBJ2-7, the full variable domain is GAGVSQSPSNKVTEKGKDVELRCDPISGHTALYWYRQSLGQGLEFLIYFQGNSAPDKSGLPSDRFSAERTGGSVSTLTIQRTQQEDSAVYLCASSLYWGSSYEQYFGPGTRLTVT.

The chain combines TRBV28 with TRBJ1-2; TRBD1 agrees at 7 bases. The V gene end was trimmed by 5 bases and the J gene end by 3 bases; junction bases not matched to a gene: 18. Looked up from germline, CDR1 is MDHEN and CDR2 is SYDVKM. There are 18 residues in the CDR3. The CDR3 nucleotides read TGTGCCAGCAGTGAAAGTCTGTCAGGGGGTTTCTTCTACTATGGCTACACCTTC. It encodes CASSESLSGGFFYYGYTF.

The chain recombines TRBV5-1 with TRBJ2-1; 10 bases map to TRBD1. Germline-derived CDR1 and CDR2 are SGHRS and YFSETQ. Trimming took 6 bases from V and 5 from J; bases not matched to a gene: 8. The CDR3 is 15 residues long. The CDR3 DNA sequence: TGCGCCAGCACTCCGACAGGGGGCGAAAACAATGAGCAGTTCTTC. It yields the protein CASTPTGGENNEQFF.

Only one count was recorded for this clone. The chain couples TRBV16 to TRBJ2-5; a possible D gene is TRBD2 (6 bases). CDR1 is KGHSY, CDR2 FQNENV, per germline. V was cut by 4 bases and J by 0 bases, with 15 bases left in between. The CDR3 has 16 residues. The CDR3 DNA follows: TGTGCCAGCAGCCGAGGAGGGAGAACGTACCAAGAGACCCAGTACTTC. This translates into CASSRGGRTYQETQYF.

The genes are TRBV29-1 and TRBJ1-4; a possible D gene is TRBD1 (6 bases). Trimming cost V 7 bases and J 7 bases, with 16 bases left between them. Germline CDR1 and CDR2: SQVTM and ANQGSEA. The CDR3 covers 13 residues. CDR3 residues: CSARQDRGEKLFF. CDR3 in DNA: TGCAGCGCCCGACAGGATAGAGGTGAAAAACTGTTTTTT. Full variable domain (outside the CDR3, taken from reference TRBV29-1 and TRBJ1-4): SAVISQKPSRDICQRGTSLTIQCQVDSQVTMMFWYRQQPGQSLTLIATANQGSEATYESGFVIDKFPISRPNLTFSTLTVSNMSPEDSSIYLCSARQDRGEKLFFGSGTQLSVL.

This chain uses TRBV11-2 with TRBJ2-2; D is undetermined. V lost 3 bases and J lost 1, with 6 bases in between. The germline CDR1 and CDR2 sequences are SGHAT and FQNNGV. The CDR3 contains 14 residues. CDR3 DNA sequence: TGTGCCAGCAGCTTGGCTATGAACACCGGGGAGCTGTTTTTT. Translated, it gives CASSLAMNTGELFF.

V is TRBV7-2 and J is TRBJ2-3; a weak D match, TRBD1 (6 bases). From germline, CDR1 is SGHTA and CDR2 FQGNSA. The CDR3 sequence is 15 residues long. The germline V and J ends were trimmed by 5 bases and 1 base, with 13 bases remaining between them. The CDR3 loop is CASSETGYRTDTQYF. The CDR3 coding sequence is TGTGCCAGCAGCGAGACAGGATACCGCACAGATACGCAGTATTTT.

The chain recombines TRBV7-8 with TRBJ2-7; D not certain. Trimming removed 4 bases from V and 7 bases from J, with 29 bases in between. The CDR3 runs to 18 residues. Germline CDR1 is SGHVS and CDR2 is FQNEAQ. The CDR3 reads CASSSPVSDPNRRWEQYF. Here the CDR3 DNA reads TGTGCCAGCAGCTCCCCCGTGTCGGATCCAAACAGAAGGTGGGAGCAGTACTTC.

The CDR3 DNA follows: TGTGCCAGTAGTATAGAACAGGGTATTAATGAAAAACTGTTTTTT. It is translated as CASSIEQGINEKLFF. V is TRBV19 and J is TRBJ1-4; perhaps TRBD1 as D (6 bases). This CDR3 contains 15 residues. V lost 0 bases and J lost 4, with 9 bases in between. Germline lookup yields CDR1 LNHDA and CDR2 SQIVND (reference sequence).

This clone was found once. The V call is TRBV27, the J call TRBJ2-1; either TRBD1 or TRBD2 may supply D (5 bases each). Germline V lookup: CDR1 MNHEY, CDR2 SMNVEV (reference sequence). The CDR3 totals 15 residues. The V gene lost 2 bases and the J gene lost 5 bases, with 13 bases spanning the gap. CDR3 protein: CASSLGTDRNNEQFF. In nucleotides, the CDR3 is TGTGCCAGCAGTTTAGGGACCGACAGAAACAATGAGCAGTTCTTC.

A single count supports this clone. The V and J genes are TRBV6-1 and TRBJ1-5, with D possibly matching TRBD1 (6 bases). The CDR3 is 14 residues long. Trimming shortened V by 3 bases and J by 3 bases, and 9 bases separated the two germline ends. Germline V CDR1 and CDR2: MNHNS, SASEGT. Here the CDR3 DNA reads TGTGCCAGCAGTGAGGGGGGGCTCAATCAGCCCCAGCATTTT. Its translation: CASSEGGLNQPQHF.

This clone turned up a few times. The rearrangement uses TRBV9 and TRBJ2-2; D is unclear. From germline, CDR1 is SGDLS and CDR2 YYNGEE. With 4 bases removed from V and 7 bases from J, the gap between germline ends came to 11 bases. The CDR3 loop spans 13 amino acids. The CDR3 region is CASSLAQHGELFF. CDR3 DNA: TGTGCCAGCAGCTTAGCACAGCACGGGGAGCTGTTTTTT.

CDR3 protein: CASSLGGPPVTEAFF. The CDR3 nucleotides read TGTGCCAGCAGTTTAGGAGGCCCCCCAGTGACTGAAGCTTTCTTT. The chain uses TRBV28 and TRBJ1-1; D remains unclear. Trimming took off 2 bases at V and 5 bases at J, with 15 bases between the two ends. The CDR3 has 15 amino acids. Per germline, CDR1 MDHEN and CDR2 SYDVKM.

For the CDR3, the DNA is TGCGCCAGCAGCCCGAGCCCCCAGGGGCGAAGGGTCGAGCAGTACTTC. Translation gives CASSPSPQGRRVEQYF. V gene TRBV5-1 combines with J gene TRBJ2-7, with D possibly matching TRBD1 (6 bases). The CDR3 is 16 residues long. V was trimmed by 4 bases and J by 6 bases, leaving 23 bases between them. CDR1 and CDR2 (germline): SGHRS, YFSETQ.

This clone appeared once. The V and J genes are TRBV7-9 and TRBJ2-7; 10 nucleotides line up with TRBD2. The ends lost 5 bases at V and 7 bases at J; junction bases unmatched: 8. The germline gives CDR1 SEHNR, CDR2 FQNEAQ (reference sequence). This CDR3 is built from 14 residues. This chain's CDR3 is CASSPLAGLGEQYF. The CDR3 DNA reads as TGTGCCAGCAGCCCACTAGCGGGATTGGGGGAGCAGTACTTC.

The CDR3: CASSFSLQGTYEQYF. In DNA, the CDR3 is TGTGCCAGCAGCTTTTCCCTACAAGGGACCTACGAGCAGTACTTC. The rearrangement links TRBV5-6 to TRBJ2-7; the D is unclear. The length of the CDR3 is 15 residues. V lost 2 bases and J 2 bases, leaving 14 bases between the germline ends. Germline CDR1 SGHDT, CDR2 YYEEEE.